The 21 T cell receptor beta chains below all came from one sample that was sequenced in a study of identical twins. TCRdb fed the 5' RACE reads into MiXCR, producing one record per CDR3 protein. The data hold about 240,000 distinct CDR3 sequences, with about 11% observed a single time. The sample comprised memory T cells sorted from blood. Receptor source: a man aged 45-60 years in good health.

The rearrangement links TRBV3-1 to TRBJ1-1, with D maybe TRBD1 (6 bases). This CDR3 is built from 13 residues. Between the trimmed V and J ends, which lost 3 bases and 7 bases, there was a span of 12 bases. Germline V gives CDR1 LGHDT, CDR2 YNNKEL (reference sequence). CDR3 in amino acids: CASSHTPGVEAFF. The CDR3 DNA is TGTGCCAGCAGCCACACCCCAGGGGTTGAAGCTTTCTTT.

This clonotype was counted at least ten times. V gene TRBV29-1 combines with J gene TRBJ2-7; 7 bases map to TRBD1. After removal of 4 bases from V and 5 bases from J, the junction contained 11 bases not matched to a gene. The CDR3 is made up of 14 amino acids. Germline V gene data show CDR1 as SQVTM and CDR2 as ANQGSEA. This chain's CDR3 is CSVVSGQLENEQYF. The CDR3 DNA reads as TGCAGCGTTGTTTCGGGACAGTTAGAAAACGAGCAGTACTTC.

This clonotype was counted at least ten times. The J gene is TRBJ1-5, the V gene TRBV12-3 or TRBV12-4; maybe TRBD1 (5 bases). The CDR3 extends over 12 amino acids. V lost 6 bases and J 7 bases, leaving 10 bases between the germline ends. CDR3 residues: CASRSTVQPQHF. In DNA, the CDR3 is TGTGCCAGCAGATCGACAGTCCAGCCCCAGCATTTT.

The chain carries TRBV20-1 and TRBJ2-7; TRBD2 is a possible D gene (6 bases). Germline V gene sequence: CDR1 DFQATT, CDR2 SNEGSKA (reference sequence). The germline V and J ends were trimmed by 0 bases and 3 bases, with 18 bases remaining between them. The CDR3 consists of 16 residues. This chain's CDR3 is CSARDLTRDRFYEQYF. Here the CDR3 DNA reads TGCAGTGCTAGAGACTTGACTAGGGACCGGTTCTACGAGCAGTACTTC.

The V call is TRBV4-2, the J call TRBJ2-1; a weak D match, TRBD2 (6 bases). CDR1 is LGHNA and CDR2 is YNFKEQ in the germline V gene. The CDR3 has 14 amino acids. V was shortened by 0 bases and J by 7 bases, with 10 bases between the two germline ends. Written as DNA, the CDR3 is TGTGCCAGCAGCCAAGATCGCGGGACGAATGAGCAGTTCTTC. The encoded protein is CASSQDRGTNEQFF.

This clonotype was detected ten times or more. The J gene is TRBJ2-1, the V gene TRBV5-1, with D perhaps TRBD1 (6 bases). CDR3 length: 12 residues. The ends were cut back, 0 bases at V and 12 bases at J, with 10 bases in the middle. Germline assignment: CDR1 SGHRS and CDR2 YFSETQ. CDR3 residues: CASSLETGLQFF. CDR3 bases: TGCGCCAGCAGCTTGGAGACAGGTCTGCAGTTCTTC.

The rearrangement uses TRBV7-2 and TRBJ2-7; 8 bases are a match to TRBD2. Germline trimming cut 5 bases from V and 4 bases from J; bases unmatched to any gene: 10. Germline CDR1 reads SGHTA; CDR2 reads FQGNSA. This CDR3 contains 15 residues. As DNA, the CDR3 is TGTGCCAGCAGCACCTCCGGGACTAGTTTTTACGAGCAGTACTTC. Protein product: CASSTSGTSFYEQYF.

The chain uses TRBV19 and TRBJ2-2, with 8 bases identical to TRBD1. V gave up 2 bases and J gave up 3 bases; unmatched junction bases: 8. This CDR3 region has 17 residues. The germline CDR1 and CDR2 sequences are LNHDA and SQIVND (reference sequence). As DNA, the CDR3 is TGTGCCAGTAGTATAACCCGTGGACAGGGATACACCGGGGAGCTGTTTTTT. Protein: CASSITRGQGYTGELFF.

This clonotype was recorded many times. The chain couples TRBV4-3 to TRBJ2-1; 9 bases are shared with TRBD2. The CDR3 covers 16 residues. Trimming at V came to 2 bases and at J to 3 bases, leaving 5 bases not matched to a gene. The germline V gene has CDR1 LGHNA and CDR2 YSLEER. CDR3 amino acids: CASSQISGGRYNEQFF. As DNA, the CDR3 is TGCGCCAGCAGCCAAATTAGCGGGGGCCGCTACAATGAGCAGTTCTTC.

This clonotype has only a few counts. CDR3 in DNA: TGTGCCAGCAGTGACCCCAGCGAGGGGCCCGCCGCCTTCTACGAGCAGTACTTC. The encoded protein is CASSDPSEGPAAFYEQYF. V gene TRBV6-2 or TRBV6-3 combines with J gene TRBJ2-7; D tentatively reads TRBD1 or TRBD2 (5 bases each). Germline loops: CDR1 MNHEY, CDR2 SVGEGT. Trimming stripped 5 bases from V and 3 bases from J, with 26 bases between. The CDR3 runs 18 residues.

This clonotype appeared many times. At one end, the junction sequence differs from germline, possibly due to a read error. CDR3 sequence (DNA): TGCAGTCCGGGGCAGGGGATTGACTTC. Translating it yields CSPGQGIDF. This chain links TRBV20-1 with TRBJ2-7, with D tentatively TRBD1 (6 bases). Germline V CDR1 and CDR2: DFQATT, SNEGSKA (reference sequence). This CDR3 spans 9 amino acids.

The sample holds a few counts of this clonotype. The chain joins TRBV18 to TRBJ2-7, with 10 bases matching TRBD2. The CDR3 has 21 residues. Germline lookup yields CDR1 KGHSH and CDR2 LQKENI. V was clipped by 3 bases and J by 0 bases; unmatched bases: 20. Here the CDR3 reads CASSPSVRTSGLLSSSYEQYF. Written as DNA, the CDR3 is TGTGCCAGCTCACCTAGTGTAAGGACTAGCGGCTTACTCTCGAGCTCCTACGAGCAGTACTTC.

In DNA form, the CDR3 reads TGTGCCAGCAGTTTAGGGACTGTCGACAATGAGCAGTTCTTC. It yields the protein CASSLGTVDNEQFF. V gene TRBV12-3 or TRBV12-4 combines with J gene TRBJ2-1; possible D gene TRBD2, 5 bases. V was clipped by 1 base and J by 5 bases, with 9 bases between them. The CDR3 is 14 residues long.

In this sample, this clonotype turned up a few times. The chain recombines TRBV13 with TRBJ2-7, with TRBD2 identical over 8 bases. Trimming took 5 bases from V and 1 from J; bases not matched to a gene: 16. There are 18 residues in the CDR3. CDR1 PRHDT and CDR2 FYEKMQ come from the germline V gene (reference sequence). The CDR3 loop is CASSRRNEPGLGSYEQYF. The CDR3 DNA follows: TGTGCCAGCAGCCGTCGGAATGAACCGGGACTAGGTTCCTACGAGCAGTACTTC.

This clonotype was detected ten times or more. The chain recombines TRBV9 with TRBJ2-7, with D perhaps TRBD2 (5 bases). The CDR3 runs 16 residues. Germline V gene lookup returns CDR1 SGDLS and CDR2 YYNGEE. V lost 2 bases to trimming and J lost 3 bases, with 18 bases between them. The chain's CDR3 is CASSVGVIARSYEQYF. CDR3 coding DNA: TGTGCCAGCAGCGTGGGAGTAATAGCGAGAAGCTACGAGCAGTACTTC.

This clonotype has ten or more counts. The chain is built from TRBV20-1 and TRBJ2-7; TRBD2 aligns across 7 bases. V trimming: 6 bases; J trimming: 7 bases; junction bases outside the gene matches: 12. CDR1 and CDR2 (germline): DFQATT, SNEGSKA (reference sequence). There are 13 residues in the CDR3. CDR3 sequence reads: CSAPGLVFWEQYF. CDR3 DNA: TGCAGTGCCCCAGGACTAGTTTTCTGGGAGCAGTACTTC.

CDR3 nucleotide sequence: TGTGCCAGCGGGGCGGTCGGGGGGCCCGGTGAAAAACTGTTTTTT. Its protein is CASGAVGGPGEKLFF. This chain connects TRBV7-2 to TRBJ1-4; perhaps TRBD1 as D (6 bases). The CDR3 contains 15 residues. The V end was cut by 8 bases, the J end by 7 bases, with 20 bases between. CDR1 and CDR2 from the germline V gene are SGHTA and FQGNSA.

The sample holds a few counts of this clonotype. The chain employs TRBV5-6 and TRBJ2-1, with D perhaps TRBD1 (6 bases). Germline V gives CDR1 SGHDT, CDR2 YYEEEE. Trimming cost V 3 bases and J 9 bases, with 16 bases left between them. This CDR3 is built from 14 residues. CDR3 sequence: CASSWGTRNSEQFF. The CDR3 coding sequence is TGTGCCAGCAGCTGGGGGACAAGAAACAGTGAGCAGTTCTTC.

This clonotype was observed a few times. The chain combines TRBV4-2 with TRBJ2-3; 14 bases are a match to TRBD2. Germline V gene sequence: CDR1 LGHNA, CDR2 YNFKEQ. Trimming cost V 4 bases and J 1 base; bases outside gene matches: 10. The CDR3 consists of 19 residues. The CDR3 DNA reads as TGTGCCAGCAGCCGAAAAGGGACTAGCGGGAGTGTCGGCACAGATACGCAGTATTTT. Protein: CASSRKGTSGSVGTDTQYF.

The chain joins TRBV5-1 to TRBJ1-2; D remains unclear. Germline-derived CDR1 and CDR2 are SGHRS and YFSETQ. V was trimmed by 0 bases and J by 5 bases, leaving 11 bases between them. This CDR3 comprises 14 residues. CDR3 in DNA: TGCGCCAGCAGCTTGGATCCAGTTTGGTATGGCTACACCTTC. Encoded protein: CASSLDPVWYGYTF.

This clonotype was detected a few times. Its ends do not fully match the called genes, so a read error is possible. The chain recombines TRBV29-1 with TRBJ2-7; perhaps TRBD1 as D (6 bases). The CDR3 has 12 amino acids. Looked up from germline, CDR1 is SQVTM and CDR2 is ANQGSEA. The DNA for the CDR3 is TGCAGCGTTGGTGGGGGCTCCAACGAGCAGTACTTC. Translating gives CSVGGGSNEQYF.